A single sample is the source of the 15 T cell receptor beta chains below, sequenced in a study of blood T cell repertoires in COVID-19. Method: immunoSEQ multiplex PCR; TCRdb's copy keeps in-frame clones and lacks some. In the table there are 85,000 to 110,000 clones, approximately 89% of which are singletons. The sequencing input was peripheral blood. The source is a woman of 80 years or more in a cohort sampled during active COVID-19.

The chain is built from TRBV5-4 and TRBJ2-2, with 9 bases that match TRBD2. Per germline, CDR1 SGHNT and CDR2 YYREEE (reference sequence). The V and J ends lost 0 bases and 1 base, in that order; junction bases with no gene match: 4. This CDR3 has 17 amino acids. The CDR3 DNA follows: TGTGCCAGCAGCTTGGTAGGGACTAGCTTGAACACCGGGGAGCTGTTTTTT. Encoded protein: CASSLVGTSLNTGELFF.

The CDR3 region is CASSAGLNNEQFF. The DNA for the CDR3 is TGCGCCAGCAGCGCCGGACTTAACAATGAGCAGTTCTTC. The V and J genes are TRBV5-1 and TRBJ2-1; a possible D gene is TRBD2 (5 bases). Germline assignment: CDR1 SGHRS and CDR2 YFSETQ. The V and J ends lost 4 bases and 5 bases respectively, with 10 bases between them. CDR3 length: 13 residues.

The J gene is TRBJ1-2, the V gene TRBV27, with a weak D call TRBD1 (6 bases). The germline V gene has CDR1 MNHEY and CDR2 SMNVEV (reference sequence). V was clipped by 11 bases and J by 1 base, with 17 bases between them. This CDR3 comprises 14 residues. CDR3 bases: TGTGCCGGACTCCGACAGGAGTTTAACTATGGCTACACCTTC. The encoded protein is CAGLRQEFNYGYTF.

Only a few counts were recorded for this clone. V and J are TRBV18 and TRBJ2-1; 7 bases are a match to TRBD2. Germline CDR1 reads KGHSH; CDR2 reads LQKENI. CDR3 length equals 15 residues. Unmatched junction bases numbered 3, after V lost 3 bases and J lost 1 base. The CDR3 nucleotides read TGTGCCAGCTCACCTCCCGGGAGGTCCTACAATGAGCAGTTCTTC. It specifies CASSPPGRSYNEQFF. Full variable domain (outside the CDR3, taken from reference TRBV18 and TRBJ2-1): NAGVMQNPRHLVRRRGQEARLRCSPMKGHSHVYWYRQLPEEGLKFMVYLQKENIIDESGMPKERFSAEFPKEGPSILRIQQVVRGDSAAYFCASSPPGRSYNEQFFGPGTRLTVL.

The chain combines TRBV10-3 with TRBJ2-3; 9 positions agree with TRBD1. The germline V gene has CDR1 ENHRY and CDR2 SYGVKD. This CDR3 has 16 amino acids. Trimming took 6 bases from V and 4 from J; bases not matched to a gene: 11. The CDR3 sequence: CAIRDRDRVHADTQYF. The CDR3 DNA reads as TGTGCCATCAGAGACCGGGACAGGGTACACGCAGATACGCAGTATTTT.

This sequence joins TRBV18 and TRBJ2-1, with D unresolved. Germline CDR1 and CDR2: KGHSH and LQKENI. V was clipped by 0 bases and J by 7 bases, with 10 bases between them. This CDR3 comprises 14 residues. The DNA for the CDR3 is TGTGCCAGCTCACCACCGGCCACCGCAAATGAGCAGTTCTTC. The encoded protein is CASSPPATANEQFF.

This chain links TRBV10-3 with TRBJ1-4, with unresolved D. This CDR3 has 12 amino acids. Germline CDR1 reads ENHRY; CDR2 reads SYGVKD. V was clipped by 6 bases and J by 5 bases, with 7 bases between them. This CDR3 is CAISQTNEKLFF. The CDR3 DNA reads TGTGCCATCAGCCAAACAAATGAAAAACTGTTTTTT.

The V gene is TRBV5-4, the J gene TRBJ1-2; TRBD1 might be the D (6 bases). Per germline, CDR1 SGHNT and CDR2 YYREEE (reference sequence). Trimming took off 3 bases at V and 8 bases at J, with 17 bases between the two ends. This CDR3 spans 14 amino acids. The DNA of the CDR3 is TGTGCCAGCAGCTCTTGGACAGCCCAGGACGGCTACACCTTC. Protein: CASSSWTAQDGYTF.

CDR3 bases: TGCGCCAGCACAAAACTAGCGGGGGGCAATGAGCAGTTCTTC. This gives the protein CASTKLAGGNEQFF. The gene calls are TRBV5-1 and TRBJ2-1; 12 bases are shared with TRBD2. The length of the CDR3 is 14 residues. From germline, CDR1 is SGHRS and CDR2 YFSETQ. After removal of 6 bases from V and 6 bases from J, the junction contained 4 bases not matched to a gene.

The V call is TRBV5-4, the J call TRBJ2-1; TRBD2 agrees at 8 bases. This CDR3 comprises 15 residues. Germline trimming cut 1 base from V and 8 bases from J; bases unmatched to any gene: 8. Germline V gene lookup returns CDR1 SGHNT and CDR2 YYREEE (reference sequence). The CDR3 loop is CASSLPGGASDEQFF. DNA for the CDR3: TGTGCCAGCAGCTTGCCGGGAGGGGCCTCGGATGAGCAGTTCTTC.

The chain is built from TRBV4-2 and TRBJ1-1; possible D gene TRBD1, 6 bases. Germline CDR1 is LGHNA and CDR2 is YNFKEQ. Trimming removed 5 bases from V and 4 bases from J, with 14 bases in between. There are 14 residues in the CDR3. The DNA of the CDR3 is TGTGCCAGCAGCTCTCGTGAAGGGGGCACTGAAGCTTTCTTT. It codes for CASSSREGGTEAFF.

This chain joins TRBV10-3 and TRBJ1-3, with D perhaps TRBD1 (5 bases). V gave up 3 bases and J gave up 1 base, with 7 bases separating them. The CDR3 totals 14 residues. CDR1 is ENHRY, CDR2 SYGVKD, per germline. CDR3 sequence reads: CAISDGGSGNTIYF. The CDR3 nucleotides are TGTGCCATCAGTGACGGGGGTTCTGGAAACACCATATATTTT.

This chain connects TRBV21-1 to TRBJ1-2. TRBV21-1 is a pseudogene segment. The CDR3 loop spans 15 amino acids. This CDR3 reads CASSLLCRGNYGYTF. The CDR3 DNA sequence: TGTGCCAGCTCGTTACTATGTCGGGGTAACTATGGCTACACCTTC.

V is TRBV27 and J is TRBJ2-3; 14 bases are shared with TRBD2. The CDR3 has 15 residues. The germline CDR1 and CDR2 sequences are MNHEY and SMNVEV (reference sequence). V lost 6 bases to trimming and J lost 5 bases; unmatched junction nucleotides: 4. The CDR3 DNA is TGTGCCAGCAGGGGACTAGCGGGAGTGCAAGATACGCAGTATTTT. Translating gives CASRGLAGVQDTQYF.

CDR3 loop: CATSDLLGQGANQPQHF. DNA of the CDR3: TGTGCCACCAGTGACCTCCTGGGACAGGGGGCGAATCAGCCCCAGCATTTT. The chain recombines TRBV24-1 with TRBJ1-5, with 12 bases lining up with TRBD1. This CDR3 spans 17 amino acids. V dropped 4 bases and J dropped 4; count of bases not matched to a gene: 7. The V gene's germline CDR1 is KGHDR and CDR2 SFDVKD.